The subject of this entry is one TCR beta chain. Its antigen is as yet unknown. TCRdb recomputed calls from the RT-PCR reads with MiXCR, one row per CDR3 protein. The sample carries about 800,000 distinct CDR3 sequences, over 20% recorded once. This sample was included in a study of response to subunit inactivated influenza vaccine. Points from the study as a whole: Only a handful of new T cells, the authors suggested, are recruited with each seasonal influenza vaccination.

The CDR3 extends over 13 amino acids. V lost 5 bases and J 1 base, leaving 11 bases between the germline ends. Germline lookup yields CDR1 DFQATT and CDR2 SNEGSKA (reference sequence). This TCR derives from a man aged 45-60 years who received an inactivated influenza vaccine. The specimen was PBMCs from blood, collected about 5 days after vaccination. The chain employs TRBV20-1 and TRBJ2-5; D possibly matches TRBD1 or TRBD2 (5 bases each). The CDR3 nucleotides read TGCAGTGCTCACTCCGGGACCCAAGAGACCCAGTACTTC. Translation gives CSAHSGTQETQYF.